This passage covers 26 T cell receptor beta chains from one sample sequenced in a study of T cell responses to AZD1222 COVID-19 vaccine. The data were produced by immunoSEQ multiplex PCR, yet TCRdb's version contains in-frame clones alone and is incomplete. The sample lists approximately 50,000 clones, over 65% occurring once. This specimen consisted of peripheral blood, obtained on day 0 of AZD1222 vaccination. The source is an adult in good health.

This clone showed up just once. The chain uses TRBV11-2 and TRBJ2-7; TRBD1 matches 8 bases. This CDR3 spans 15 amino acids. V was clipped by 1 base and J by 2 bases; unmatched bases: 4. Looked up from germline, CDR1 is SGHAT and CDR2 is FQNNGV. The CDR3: CASSLGTGQAYEQYF. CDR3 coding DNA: TGTGCCAGCAGCTTAGGGACAGGGCAGGCCTACGAGCAGTACTTC. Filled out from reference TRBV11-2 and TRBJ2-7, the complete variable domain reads EAGVAQSPRYKIIEKRQSVAFWCNPISGHATLYWYQQILGQGPKLLIQFQNNGVVDDSQLPKDRFSAERLKGVDSTLKIQPAKLEDSAVYLCASSLGTGQAYEQYFGPGTRLTVT.

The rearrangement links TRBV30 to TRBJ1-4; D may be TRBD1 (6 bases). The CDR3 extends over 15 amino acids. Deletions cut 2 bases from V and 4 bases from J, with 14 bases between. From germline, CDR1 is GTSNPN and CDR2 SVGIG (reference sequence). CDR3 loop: CAWSPRDILNEKLFF. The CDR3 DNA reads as TGTGCCTGGAGTCCGAGGGACATTCTTAATGAAAAACTGTTTTTT.

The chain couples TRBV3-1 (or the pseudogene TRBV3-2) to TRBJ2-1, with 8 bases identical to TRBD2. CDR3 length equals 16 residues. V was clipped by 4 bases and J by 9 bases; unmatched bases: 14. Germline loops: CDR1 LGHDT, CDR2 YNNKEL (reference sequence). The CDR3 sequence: CASSPSGGGLSSEQFF. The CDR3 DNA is TGTGCCAGCAGCCCCTCGGGGGGGGGCCTTAGTAGTGAGCAGTTCTTC.

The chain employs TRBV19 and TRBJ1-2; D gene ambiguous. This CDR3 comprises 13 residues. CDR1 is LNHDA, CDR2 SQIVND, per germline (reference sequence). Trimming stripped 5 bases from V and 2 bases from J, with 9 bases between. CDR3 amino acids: CASSPGRNYGYTF. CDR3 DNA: TGTGCCAGTAGTCCCGGGCGAAACTATGGCTACACCTTC. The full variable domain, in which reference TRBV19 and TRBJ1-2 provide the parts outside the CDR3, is DGGITQSPKYLFRKEGQNVTLSCEQNLNHDAMYWYRQDPGQGLRLIYYSQIVNDFQKGDIAEGYSVSREKKESFPLTVTSAQKNPTAFYLCASSPGRNYGYTFGSGTRLTVV.

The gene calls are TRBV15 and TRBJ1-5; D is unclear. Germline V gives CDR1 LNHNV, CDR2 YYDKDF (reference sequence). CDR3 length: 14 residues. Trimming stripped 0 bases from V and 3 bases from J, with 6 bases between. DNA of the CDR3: TGTGCCACCAGCAGAGATAGCCTCAATCAGCCCCAGCATTTT. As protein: CATSRDSLNQPQHF.

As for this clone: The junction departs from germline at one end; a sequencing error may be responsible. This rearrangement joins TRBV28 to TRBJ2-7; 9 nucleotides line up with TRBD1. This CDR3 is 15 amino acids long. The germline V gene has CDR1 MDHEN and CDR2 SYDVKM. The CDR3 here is CASSLGGQGSHEQYF. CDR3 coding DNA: TGTGCCAGCAGTTTAGGGGGACAGGGCTCCCACGAGCAGTACTTC.

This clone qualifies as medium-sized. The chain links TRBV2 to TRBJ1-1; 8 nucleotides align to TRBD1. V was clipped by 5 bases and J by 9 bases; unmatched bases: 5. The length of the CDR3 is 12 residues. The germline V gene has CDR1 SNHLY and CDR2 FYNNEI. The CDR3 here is CASSSQGEKAFF. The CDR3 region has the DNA TGTGCCAGCAGTTCACAGGGGGAGAAAGCTTTCTTT.

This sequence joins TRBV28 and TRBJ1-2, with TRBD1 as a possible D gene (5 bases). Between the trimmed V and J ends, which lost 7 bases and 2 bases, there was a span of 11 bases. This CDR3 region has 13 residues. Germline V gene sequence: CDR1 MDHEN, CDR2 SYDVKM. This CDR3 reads CASIPDRNYGYTF. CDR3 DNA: TGTGCCAGCATCCCTGACAGAAACTATGGCTACACCTTC.

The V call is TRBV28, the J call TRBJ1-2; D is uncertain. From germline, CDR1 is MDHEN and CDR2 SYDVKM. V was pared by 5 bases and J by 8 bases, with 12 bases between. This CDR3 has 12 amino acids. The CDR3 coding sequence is TGTGCCAGCAGTCCCCGTCGGTGGGGCTACACCTTC. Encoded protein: CASSPRRWGYTF.

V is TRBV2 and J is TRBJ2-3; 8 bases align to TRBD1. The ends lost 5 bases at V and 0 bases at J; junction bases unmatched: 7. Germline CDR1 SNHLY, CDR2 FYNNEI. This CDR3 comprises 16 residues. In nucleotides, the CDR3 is TGTGCCAGCAGTCCTCCGACAGGGGTTAGCACAGATACGCAGTATTTT. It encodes CASSPPTGVSTDTQYF.

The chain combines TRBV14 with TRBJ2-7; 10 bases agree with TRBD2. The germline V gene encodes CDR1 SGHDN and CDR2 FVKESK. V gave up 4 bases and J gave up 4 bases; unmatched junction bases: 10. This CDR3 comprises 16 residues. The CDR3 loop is CASSLRASGGSYEQYF. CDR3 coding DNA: TGTGCCAGCAGCCTTCGGGCTAGCGGGGGTTCGTACGAGCAGTACTTC. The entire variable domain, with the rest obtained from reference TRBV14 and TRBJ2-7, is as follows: EAGVTQFPSHSVIEKGQTVTLRCDPISGHDNLYWYRRVMGKEIKFLLHFVKESKQDESGMPNNRFLAERTGGTYSTLKVQPAELEDSGVYFCASSLRASGGSYEQYFGPGTRLTVT.

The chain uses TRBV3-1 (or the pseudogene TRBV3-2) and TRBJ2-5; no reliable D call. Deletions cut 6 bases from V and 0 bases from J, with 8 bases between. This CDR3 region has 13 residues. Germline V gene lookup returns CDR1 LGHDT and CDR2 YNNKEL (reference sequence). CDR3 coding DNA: TGTGCCAGCAGTCAATCGTACCAAGAGACCCAGTACTTC. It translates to CASSQSYQETQYF.

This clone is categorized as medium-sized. CDR3 in amino acids: CASSPQVTETQYF. CDR3 DNA sequence: TGTGCCAGTAGTCCGCAGGTTACGGAGACCCAGTACTTC. The chain joins TRBV19 to TRBJ2-5, with unresolved D. V was trimmed by 5 bases and J by 5 bases, leaving 12 bases between them. The CDR3 extends over 13 amino acids. The germline gives CDR1 LNHDA, CDR2 SQIVND (reference sequence). Based on the CDR3 plus reference TRBV19 and TRBJ2-5, the full variable domain is DGGITQSPKYLFRKEGQNVTLSCEQNLNHDAMYWYRQDPGQGLRLIYYSQIVNDFQKGDIAEGYSVSREKKESFPLTVTSAQKNPTAFYLCASSPQVTETQYFGPGTRLLVL.

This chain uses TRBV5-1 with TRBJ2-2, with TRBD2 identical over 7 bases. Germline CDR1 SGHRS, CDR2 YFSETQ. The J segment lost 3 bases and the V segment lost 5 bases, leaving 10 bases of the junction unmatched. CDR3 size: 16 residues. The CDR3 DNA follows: TGCGCCAGCAGGATCGGAGCGGGAAGTCACACCGGGGAGCTGTTTTTT. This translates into CASRIGAGSHTGELFF.

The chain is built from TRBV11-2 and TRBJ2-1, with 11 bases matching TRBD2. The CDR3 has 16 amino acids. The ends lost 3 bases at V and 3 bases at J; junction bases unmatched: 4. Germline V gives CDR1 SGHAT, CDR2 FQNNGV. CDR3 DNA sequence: TGTGCCAGCAGCTTCCGACTAGCGGGGTTCTACAATGAGCAGTTCTTC. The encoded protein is CASSFRLAGFYNEQFF.

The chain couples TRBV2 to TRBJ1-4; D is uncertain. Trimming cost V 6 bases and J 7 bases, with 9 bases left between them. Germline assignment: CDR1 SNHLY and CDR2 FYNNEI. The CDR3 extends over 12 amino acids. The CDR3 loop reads CASSEGGEKLFF. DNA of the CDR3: TGTGCCAGCAGCGAGGGTGGTGAAAAACTGTTTTTT.

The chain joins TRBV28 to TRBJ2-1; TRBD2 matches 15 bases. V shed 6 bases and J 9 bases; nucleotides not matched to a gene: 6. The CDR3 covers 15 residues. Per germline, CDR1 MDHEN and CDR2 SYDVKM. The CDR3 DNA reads TGTGCCAGCAGATCGGGACTAGCGGGAGGAAGTGAGCAGTTCTTC. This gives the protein CASRSGLAGGSEQFF.

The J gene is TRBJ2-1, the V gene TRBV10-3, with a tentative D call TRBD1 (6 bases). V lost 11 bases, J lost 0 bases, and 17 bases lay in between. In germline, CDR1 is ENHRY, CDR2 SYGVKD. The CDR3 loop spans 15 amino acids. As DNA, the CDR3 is TGTGCCTCAGGGGCACCCTCTGCCTCCTACAATGAGCAGTTCTTC. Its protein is CASGAPSASYNEQFF.

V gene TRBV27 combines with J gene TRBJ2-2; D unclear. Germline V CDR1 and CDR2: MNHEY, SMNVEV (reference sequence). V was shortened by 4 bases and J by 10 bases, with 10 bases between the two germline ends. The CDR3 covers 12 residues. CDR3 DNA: TGTGCCAGCAGTTCGTCCCTTACGGAGCTGTTTTTT. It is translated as CASSSSLTELFF.

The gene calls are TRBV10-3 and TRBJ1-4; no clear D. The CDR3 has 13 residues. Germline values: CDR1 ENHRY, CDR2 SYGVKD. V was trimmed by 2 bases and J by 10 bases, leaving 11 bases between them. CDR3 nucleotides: TGTGCCATCAGTGAGAGTCTCTTCCGAAAACTGTTTTTT. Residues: CAISESLFRKLFF.

CDR3 DNA: TGTGCCAGTAGTCCAGACAGGGGAGTTGGGGAGCTGTTTTTT. Translated: CASSPDRGVGELFF. The chain recombines TRBV19 with TRBJ2-2, with 8 bases that match TRBD1. Germline CDR1 reads LNHDA; CDR2 reads SQIVND (reference sequence). The CDR3 length is 14 residues. The J segment lost 8 bases and the V segment lost 5 bases, leaving 7 bases of the junction unmatched.

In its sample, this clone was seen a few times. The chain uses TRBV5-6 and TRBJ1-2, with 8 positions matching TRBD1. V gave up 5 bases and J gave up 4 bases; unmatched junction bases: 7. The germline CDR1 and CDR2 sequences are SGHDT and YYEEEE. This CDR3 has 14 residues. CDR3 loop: CASRDDRGSYGYTF. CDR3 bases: TGTGCCAGCAGGGATGACAGGGGATCCTATGGCTACACCTTC.

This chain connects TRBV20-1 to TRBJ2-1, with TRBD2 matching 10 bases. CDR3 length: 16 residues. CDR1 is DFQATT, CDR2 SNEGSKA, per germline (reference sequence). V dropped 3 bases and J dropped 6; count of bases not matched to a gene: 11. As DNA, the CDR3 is TGCAGTGCTAGTGTGCCTAGCGGGAGAGAAACCAATGAGCAGTTCTTC. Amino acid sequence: CSASVPSGRETNEQFF.

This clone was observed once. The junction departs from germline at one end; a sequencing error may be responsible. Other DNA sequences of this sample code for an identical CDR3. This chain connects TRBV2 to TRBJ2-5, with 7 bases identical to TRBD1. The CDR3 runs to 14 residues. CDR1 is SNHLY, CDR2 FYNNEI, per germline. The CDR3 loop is CASSERQGGETQYF. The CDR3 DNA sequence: TGTGCTAGCAGTGAACGACAGGGCGGGGAGACCCAGTACTTC.

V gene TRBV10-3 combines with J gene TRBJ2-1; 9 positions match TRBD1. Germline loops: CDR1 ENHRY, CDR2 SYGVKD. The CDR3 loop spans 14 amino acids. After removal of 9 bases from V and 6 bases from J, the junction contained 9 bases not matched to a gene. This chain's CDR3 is CAMSGQGALNEQFF. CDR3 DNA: TGTGCCATGTCGGGACAGGGTGCCCTCAATGAGCAGTTCTTC.

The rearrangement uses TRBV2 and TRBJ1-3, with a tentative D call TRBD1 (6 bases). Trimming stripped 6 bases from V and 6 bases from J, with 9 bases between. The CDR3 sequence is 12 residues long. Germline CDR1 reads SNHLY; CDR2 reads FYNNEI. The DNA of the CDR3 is TGTGCCAGCAGGGCAGGGGCAAACACCATATATTTT. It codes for CASRAGANTIYF.